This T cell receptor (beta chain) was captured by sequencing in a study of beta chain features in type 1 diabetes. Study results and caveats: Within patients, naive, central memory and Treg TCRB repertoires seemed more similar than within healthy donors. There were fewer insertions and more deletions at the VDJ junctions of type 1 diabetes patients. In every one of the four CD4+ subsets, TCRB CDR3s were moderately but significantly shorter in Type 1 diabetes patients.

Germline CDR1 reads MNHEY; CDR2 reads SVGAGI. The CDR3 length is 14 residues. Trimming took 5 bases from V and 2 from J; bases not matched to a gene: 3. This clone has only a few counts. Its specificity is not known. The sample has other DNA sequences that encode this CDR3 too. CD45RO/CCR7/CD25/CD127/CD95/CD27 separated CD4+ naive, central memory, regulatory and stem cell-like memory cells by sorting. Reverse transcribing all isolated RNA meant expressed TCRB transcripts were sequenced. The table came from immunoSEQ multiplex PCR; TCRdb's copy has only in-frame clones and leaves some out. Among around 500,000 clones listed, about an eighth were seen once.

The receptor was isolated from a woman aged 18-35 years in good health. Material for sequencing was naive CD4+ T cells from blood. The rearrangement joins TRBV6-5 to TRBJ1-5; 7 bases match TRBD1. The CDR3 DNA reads TGTGCCAGCAGTCCCGACAGGGGCAATCAGCCCCAGCATTTT. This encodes CASSPDRGNQPQHF.